This T cell receptor (beta chain) is from a study of blood T cell repertoires in COVID-19. Generated by immunoSEQ multiplex PCR, the TCRdb table keeps only in-frame clones and is missing some. The sample holds fewer than 130,000 clones, about 75% seen once. CDR1 and CDR2 from the germline V gene are LNHDA and SQIVND (reference sequence). V was trimmed by 6 bases and J by 0 bases, leaving 5 bases between them. The length of the CDR3 is 13 residues. This receptor was taken from an elderly woman with active or convalescent COVID-19. Source material: peripheral blood. V gene TRBV19 combines with J gene TRBJ2-2; no firm D call. CDR3 nucleotide sequence: TGTGCCAGTAGGGCTCCGAACACCGGGGAGCTGTTTTTT. Translation: CASRAPNTGELFF. The full variable domain, completed using reference TRBV19 and TRBJ2-2, is DGGITQSPKYLFRKEGQNVTLSCEQNLNHDAMYWYRQDPGQGLRLIYYSQIVNDFQKGDIAEGYSVSREKKESFPLTVTSAQKNPTAFYLCASRAPNTGELFFGEGSRLTVL.